This T cell receptor (beta chain) was obtained from a study of T cells in Graves' hyperthyroidism and ophthalmopathy. General study results and limits: Also found in blood were most expanded thyroid clonotypes above 0.001. A model of 13 V-J features distinguished ophthalmopathy from stable hyperthyroidism. It was a median approximately six months before onset that the model predicted ophthalmopathy.

What was amplified from RNA transcripts were TCR beta CDR3 regions. First-round RT-PCR of the TCR CDR3 relied on the HTBI primer set. TCRdb re-analysed the multiplex PCR reads in MiXCR, keeping a single row per CDR3 protein. The repertoire holds 200,000 to 250,000 distinct CDR3 sequences, with around 17% as singletons. Trimming took 4 bases from V and 4 from J, leaving 12 bases between them. The CDR3 sequence is 14 residues long. Germline V gene lookup returns CDR1 SGHTA and CDR2 FQGNSA. This clonotype was recorded many times. Its target is not known. Cells are PBMCs isolated from 10 ml of fresh blood. The sequence derives from a woman aged 18-35 years with Graves' ophthalmopathy. V is TRBV7-2 and J is TRBJ2-3; tentatively, D is TRBD2 (5 bases). Sequences were obtained from blood. CDR3 coding DNA: TGTGCCAGCAGCTCTACCCCGAGGGCAGATACGCAGTATTTT. Protein product: CASSSTPRADTQYF.